These 16 T cell receptor beta chains originate from one sample sequenced in a study of cytomegalovirus exposure and HLA in healthy donors. The study ran its PCR with 60 Vbeta and 13 Jbeta primers. The assay was immunoSEQ multiplex PCR, and TCRdb's table has in-frame clones only and misses some. The table records 120,000 or so clones, more than 60% of them present only once. Sample: PBMCs. The receptors shown here come from a woman in her fifties or sixties in good health and CMV-seropositive.

The chain joins TRBV6-8 to TRBJ1-5; D is perhaps TRBD1 (5 bases). Deletions cut 8 bases from V and 6 bases from J, with 23 bases between. This CDR3 is 16 amino acids long. Germline CDR1 and CDR2: MNHGY and SAAAGT. The CDR3 DNA sequence: TGTGCCAGCGGCGCTCGGGGGGGAGGGTTCCCTCAGCCCCAGCATTTT. Translated, it gives CASGARGGGFPQPQHF.

This chain uses TRBV6-5 with TRBJ2-1; possible D gene TRBD2, 5 bases. The CDR3 length is 15 residues. V was shortened by 6 bases and J by 0 bases, with 12 bases between the two germline ends. The germline V gene encodes CDR1 MNHEY and CDR2 SVGAGI. CDR3 sequence reads: CASRSAVLSYNEQFF. DNA of the CDR3: TGTGCCAGCAGATCAGCGGTACTCTCCTACAATGAGCAGTTCTTC.

The rearrangement links TRBV9 to TRBJ1-3; TRBD1 matches at 8 bases. Germline-derived CDR1 and CDR2 are SGDLS and YYNGEE. V lost 0 bases to trimming and J lost 1 base; unmatched junction nucleotides: 6. There are 17 residues in the CDR3. The DNA of the CDR3 is TGTGCCAGCAGCGTAGCACCAGGGGGCATTTCTGGAAACACCATATATTTT. Protein sequence: CASSVAPGGISGNTIYF.

This chain joins TRBV7-9 and TRBJ2-7; TRBD2 agrees at 7 bases. The CDR3 totals 14 residues. Unmatched junction bases numbered 7, after V lost 1 base and J lost 7 bases. From germline, CDR1 is SEHNR and CDR2 FQNEAQ (reference sequence). The CDR3 sequence: CASSLVAGVGEQYF. In DNA form, the CDR3 reads TGTGCCAGCAGCTTAGTTGCGGGAGTCGGGGAGCAGTACTTC.

This chain uses TRBV6-1 with TRBJ2-1; 7 nucleotides line up with TRBD1. V lost 4 bases to trimming and J lost 5 bases; unmatched junction nucleotides: 8. Germline CDR1 reads MNHNS; CDR2 reads SASEGT. CDR3 length: 15 residues. CDR3 DNA sequence: TGTGCCAGCAGTGGGCCCGGGACAGCAGACAATGAGCAGTTCTTC. Its translation is CASSGPGTADNEQFF.

In its sample, this clone was seen a few times. V usage is TRBV19 and J usage is TRBJ2-7; 11 nucleotides line up with TRBD1. This CDR3 is built from 15 residues. J lost 3 bases, V lost 5 bases, and 6 bases had no gene match. Germline CDR1 is LNHDA and CDR2 is SQIVND (reference sequence). In nucleotides, the CDR3 is TGTGCCAGTAGTGCATCCGGGACAGGGGGCTACGAGCAGTACTTC. This gives the protein CASSASGTGGYEQYF.

For the CDR3, the DNA is TGCGCCAGCAGCCCAGATAGCTTGAACACCGGGGAGCTGTTTTTT. Protein product: CASSPDSLNTGELFF. The rearrangement links TRBV5-1 to TRBJ2-2; D not resolved. Trimming cost V 4 bases and J 1 base, with 11 bases left between them. CDR1 SGHRS and CDR2 YFSETQ come from the germline V gene. The CDR3 sequence is 15 residues long.

V gene TRBV6-1 combines with J gene TRBJ2-7; TRBD1 agrees at 7 bases. This CDR3 is built from 13 residues. The ends lost 8 bases at V and 3 bases at J; junction bases unmatched: 7. Looked up from germline, CDR1 is MNHNS and CDR2 is SASEGT. The CDR3 nucleotides read TGTGCCAGCGGCCGGGACAGATACTACGAGCAGTACTTC. The encoded protein is CASGRDRYYEQYF.

This chain links TRBV29-1 with TRBJ1-5; no reliable D call. V was cut by 4 bases and J by 2 bases, with 6 bases left in between. CDR3 length: 12 residues. The germline V gene encodes CDR1 SQVTM and CDR2 ANQGSEA. CDR3 in amino acids: CSVGQGNQPQHF. Written as DNA, the CDR3 is TGCAGCGTTGGTCAGGGCAATCAGCCCCAGCATTTT.

In this sample, this clone turned up once. This chain uses TRBV6-1 with TRBJ2-3, with 8 positions matching TRBD2. The CDR3 is 14 amino acids. Germline V gives CDR1 MNHNS, CDR2 SASEGT. Losses at the gene ends were 3 bases for V and 4 bases for J; bases not matched to a gene: 3. CDR3 coding DNA: TGTGCCAGCAGTGAGGGACTAGGGTCAGATACGCAGTATTTT. Encoded protein: CASSEGLGSDTQYF.

This sequence joins TRBV7-8 and TRBJ1-1; TRBD1 aligns across 8 bases. This CDR3 spans 16 amino acids. V was pared by 1 base and J by 5 bases, with 9 bases of the junction left unmatched. From germline, CDR1 is SGHVS and CDR2 FQNEAQ. The CDR3 reads CASSLGSGGVGTEAFF. DNA for the CDR3: TGTGCCAGCAGCTTAGGGTCAGGGGGCGTAGGGACTGAAGCTTTCTTT.

The rearrangement joins TRBV5-4 to TRBJ2-3, with 8 positions matching TRBD2. With 1 base clipped from V and 4 bases from J, the junction kept 2 bases outside the gene matches. Germline V gene sequence: CDR1 SGHNT, CDR2 YYREEE (reference sequence). CDR3 size: 14 residues. The CDR3 coding sequence is TGTGCCAGCAGCTTGTCGGGGGGGGCAGATACGCAGTATTTT. This translates into CASSLSGGADTQYF.

The chain uses TRBV9 and TRBJ2-5; 15 bases line up with TRBD2. The V gene end was trimmed by 4 bases and the J gene end by 5 bases; junction bases not matched to a gene: 9. The germline gives CDR1 SGDLS, CDR2 YYNGEE. CDR3 length: 17 amino acids. The CDR3 loop reads CASSPGLAGGLGETQYF. DNA for the CDR3: TGTGCCAGCAGCCCTGGACTAGCGGGAGGGTTAGGGGAGACCCAGTACTTC.

The rearrangement links TRBV10-3 to TRBJ1-2; 10 nucleotides match TRBD1. CDR1 and CDR2 from the germline V gene are ENHRY and SYGVKD. The trim removed 3 bases at V and 7 bases at J, leaving 5 bases unmatched. The length of the CDR3 is 14 residues. CDR3 nucleotide sequence: TGTGCCATCAGTGAAGGACAGGGGGAAAGTGGCTACACCTTC. This codes for CAISEGQGESGYTF.

The chain has TRBV4-3 and TRBJ2-3, with D unresolved. The CDR3 has 17 residues. Germline CDR1 reads LGHNA; CDR2 reads YSLEER. The V gene lost 0 bases and the J gene lost 2 bases, with 15 bases spanning the gap. The chain's CDR3 is CASSQDRPGEITDTQYF. CDR3 sequence (DNA): TGCGCCAGCAGCCAAGATCGGCCAGGCGAGATCACAGATACGCAGTATTTT.

This clone was seen more than once but under ten times. The J gene is TRBJ2-1, the V gene TRBV7-3, with 8 nucleotides matching TRBD2. After removal of 6 bases from V and 7 bases from J, the junction contained 11 bases not matched to a gene. Germline CDR1 and CDR2: SGHTA and FQGTGA. The CDR3 contains 15 residues. CDR3 nucleotides: TGTGCCAGCAGTCTATCTTTGGCTAGCGGGAATGAGCAGTTCTTC. This gives the protein CASSLSLASGNEQFF.